The clone carrying this T cell receptor beta chain was counted only a few times. Its target is not known. Heparinised blood was drawn once per donor, averaging roughly 110 mL. In all sorted populations, purity surpassed 95%. From germline, CDR1 is SQVTM and CDR2 ANQGSEA. CDR3 length: 12 amino acids. Trimming cost V 8 bases and J 6 bases, with 16 bases left between them. The record originates from a study of beta chain features in type 1 diabetes. Notes on the study in general: In type 1 diabetes patients, VDJ junctions had fewer insertions; deletions at these junctions were more frequent. Across patients, naive, central memory and Treg TCRB repertoires exhibited apparently greater similarity than was observed across healthy donors.

The authors reverse transcribed all of the isolated RNA, so sequencing captured expressed TCRB transcripts. Produced via immunoSEQ multiplex PCR; TCRdb's table is partial and in-frame only. The repertoire holds a few hundred thousand clones, with over 10% as singletons. This sequence was found in a man aged 18-30 years in good health. Input material: naive CD4+ T cells from blood. The chain joins TRBV29-1 to TRBJ1-1; D might be TRBD1 (5 bases). CDR3 in DNA: TGCAGCTCCCGTCGACAAGGGGCTGAAGCTTTCTTT. Translated, it gives CSSRRQGAEAFF.